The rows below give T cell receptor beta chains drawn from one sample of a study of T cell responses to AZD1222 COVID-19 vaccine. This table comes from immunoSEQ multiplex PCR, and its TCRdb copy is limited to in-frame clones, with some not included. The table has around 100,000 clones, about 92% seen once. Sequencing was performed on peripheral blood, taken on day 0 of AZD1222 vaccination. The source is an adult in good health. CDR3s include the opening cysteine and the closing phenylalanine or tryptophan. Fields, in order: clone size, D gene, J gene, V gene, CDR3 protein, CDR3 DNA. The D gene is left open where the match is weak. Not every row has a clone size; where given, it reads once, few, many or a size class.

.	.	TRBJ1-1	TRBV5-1	CASSLQTGNTEAFF	TGCGCCAGCAGCCTTCAGACAGGTAACACTGAAGCTTTCTTT
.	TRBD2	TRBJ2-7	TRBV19	CASSLSGDSSYEQYF	TGTGCCAGTAGTTTAAGCGGGGACTCCTCCTACGAGCAGTACTTC
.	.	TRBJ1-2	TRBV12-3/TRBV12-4	CASSAGFYGYTF	TGTGCCAGCTCGGCAGGGTTCTATGGCTACACCTTC
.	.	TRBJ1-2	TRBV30	CAWSARDGYTF	TGTGCCTGGAGTGCACGGGATGGCTACACCTTC
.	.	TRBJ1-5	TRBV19	CASNSEGFGNQPQHF	TGTGCCAGTAATTCGGAGGGTTTCGGCAATCAGCCCCAGCATTTT
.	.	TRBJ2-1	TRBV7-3	CASSPSHSYNEQFF	TGTGCCAGCAGCCCTAGCCACTCCTACAATGAGCAGTTCTTC
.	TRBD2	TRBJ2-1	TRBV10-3	CAISTPLAGGPRFFNEQFF	TGTGCCATCAGTACACCACTAGCGGGGGGCCCGAGGTTCTTCAATGAGCAGTTCTTC
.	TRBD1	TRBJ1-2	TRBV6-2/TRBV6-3	CASSLGTDGGYTF	TGTGCCAGCAGTTTAGGGACAGATGGAGGCTACACCTTC
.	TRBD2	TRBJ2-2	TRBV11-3	CASSLDQSGSLNTGELFF	TGTGCCAGCAGCTTAGATCAGAGCGGGAGTTTGAACACCGGGGAGCTGTTTTTT
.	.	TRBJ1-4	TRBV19	CASSIIGFGSTATNEKLFF	TGTGCCAGTAGTATAATTGGATTTGGGTCGACGGCAACTAATGAAAAACTGTTTTTT
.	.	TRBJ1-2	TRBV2	CASSDITPSYGYTF	TGTGCCAGCAGTGATATAACCCCCAGCTATGGCTACACCTTC
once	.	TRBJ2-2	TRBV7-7	CASSPQVRTAGELFF	TGTGCCAGCAGCCCCCAGGTCCGAACGGCCGGGGAGCTGTTTTTT
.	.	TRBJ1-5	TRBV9	CASSAQGNQPQHF	TGTGCCAGCAGCGCACAGGGAAATCAGCCCCAGCATTTT
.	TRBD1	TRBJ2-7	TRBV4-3	CASSQGTGPYEQYF	TGCGCCAGCAGCCAGGGGACAGGGCCCTACGAGCAGTACTTC
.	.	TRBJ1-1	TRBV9	CASSVGVSTEAFF	TGTGCCAGCAGCGTAGGGGTTTCGACTGAAGCTTTCTTT
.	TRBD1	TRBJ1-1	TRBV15	CATSGTGTGVSTEAFF	TGTGCCACCAGCGGTACCGGGACAGGGGTGTCCACTGAAGCTTTCTTT
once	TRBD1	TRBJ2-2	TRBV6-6	CASNQQGTGELFF	TGTGCCAGCAACCAACAGGGGACCGGGGAGCTGTTTTTT
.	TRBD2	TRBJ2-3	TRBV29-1	CSLGGDVTDTQYF	TGCAGCCTTGGGGGGGATGTAACAGATACGCAGTATTTT
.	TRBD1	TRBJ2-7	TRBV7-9	CASSHDRGPSYEQYF	TGTGCCAGCAGCCATGACAGGGGCCCGTCCTACGAGCAGTACTTC
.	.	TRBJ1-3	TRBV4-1	CASMGLGRNTIYF	TGCGCCAGCATGGGTTTGGGGAGAAACACCATATATTTT
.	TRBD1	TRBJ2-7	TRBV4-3	CASSQVAGQGANYEQYF	TGCGCCAGCAGCCAAGTAGCAGGCCAGGGGGCAAACTACGAGCAGTACTTC
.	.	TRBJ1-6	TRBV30	CAWSSGTVGNSPLHF	TGTGCCTGGAGTTCTGGGACGGTCGGGAATTCACCCCTCCACTTT
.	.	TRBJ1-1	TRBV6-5	CATRQSVNTEAFF	TGTGCCACAAGACAGTCCGTTAACACTGAAGCTTTCTTT
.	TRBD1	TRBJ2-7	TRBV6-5	CASSRTGQSYEQYF	TGTGCCAGCAGTAGGACGGGACAGAGTTACGAGCAGTACTTC
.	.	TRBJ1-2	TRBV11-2	CASSPSSVVTYGYTF	TGTGCCAGCAGCCCAAGCTCGGTAGTTACCTATGGCTACACCTTC
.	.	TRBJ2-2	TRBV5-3	CARSPRSSGGGELFF	TGTGCCAGAAGCCCGAGGAGTTCTGGTGGCGGGGAGCTGTTTTTT
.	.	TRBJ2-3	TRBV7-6	CASSLSGGGAGDTQYF	TGTGCCAGCAGCTTATCGGGGGGCGGGGCGGGAGATACGCAGTATTTT
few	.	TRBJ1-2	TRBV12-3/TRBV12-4	CASSQDRNYGYTF	TGTGCCAGCAGTCAGGACAGAAACTATGGCTACACCTTC
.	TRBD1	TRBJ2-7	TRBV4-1	CASSQDGDRVFWGEQYF	TGCGCCAGCAGCCAAGATGGGGACAGGGTTTTTTGGGGCGAGCAGTACTTC
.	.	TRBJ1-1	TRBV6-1	CASSETNQGRMNTEAFF	TGTGCCAGCAGTGAAACGAACCAGGGCCGAATGAACACTGAAGCTTTCTTT
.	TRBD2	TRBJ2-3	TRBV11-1	CASSSGGMYTQYF	TGTGCCAGCTCCAGCGGGGGGATGTATACGCAGTATTTT
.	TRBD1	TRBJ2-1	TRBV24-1	CATSDPAKGGYEQFF	TGTGCCACCAGTGATCCTGCCAAAGGGGGCTATGAGCAGTTCTTC
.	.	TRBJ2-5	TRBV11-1	CASSFTGTGETQYF	TGTGCCAGCAGCTTCACCGGGACGGGAGAGACCCAGTACTTC
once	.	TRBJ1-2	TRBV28	CASSSGQGAYGYTF	TGTGCCAGCAGTTCAGGACAAGGTGCCTATGGCTACACCTTC
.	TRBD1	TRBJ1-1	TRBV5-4	CASSSGQEKEAFF	TGTGCCAGCAGCTCCGGACAGGAAAAGGAAGCTTTCTTT
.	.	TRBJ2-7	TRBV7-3	CASSLGPGYEQYF	TGTGCCAGCAGCTTAGGGCCGGGCTACGAGCAGTACTTC
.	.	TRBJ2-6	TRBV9	CASSQLSGRPLSGANVLTF	TGTGCCAGCAGCCAATTATCAGGTCGTCCCCTCTCTGGGGCCAACGTCCTGACTTTC
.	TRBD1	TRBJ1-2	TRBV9	CASSVQGQGASGYTF	TGTGCCAGCAGCGTCCAAGGACAGGGGGCAAGTGGCTACACCTTC
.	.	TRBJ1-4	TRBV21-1	CARRTGKTNEKLFF	TGTGCCAGGAGGACAGGGAAAACTAATGAAAAACTGTTTTTT
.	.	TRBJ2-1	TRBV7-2	CASSSGIPSYNEQFF	TGTGCCAGCAGCTCGGGGATCCCCTCCTACAATGAGCAGTTCTTC
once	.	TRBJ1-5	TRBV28	CASRHTSRRVIAQPQHF	TGTGCCAGCAGACACACTTCCCGAAGGGTAATAGCTCAGCCCCAGCATTTT
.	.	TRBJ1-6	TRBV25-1	CASSYRVSPLHF	TGTGCCAGCAGCTACAGGGTCTCACCCCTCCACTTT
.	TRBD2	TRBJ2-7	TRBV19	CASSTRLAFYEQYF	TGTGCCAGTAGTACCCGACTAGCGTTCTACGAGCAGTACTTC
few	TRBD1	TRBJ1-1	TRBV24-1	CATSDETGGNTEAFF	TGTGCCACCAGTGATGAAACAGGGGGGAACACTGAAGCTTTCTTT
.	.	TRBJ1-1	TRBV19	CASRTHGRRNTEAFF	TGTGCCAGTAGAACACACGGACGGAGGAACACTGAAGCTTTCTTT
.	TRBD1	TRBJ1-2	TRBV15	CATSRGNRGGGYTF	TGTGCCACCAGCAGAGGAAACAGGGGAGGTGGCTACACCTTC
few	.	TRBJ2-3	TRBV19	CASNQPPTDTQYF	TGTGCCAGTAATCAACCTCCCACAGATACGCAGTATTTT
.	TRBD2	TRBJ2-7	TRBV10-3	CATRGHGGEQIYEQYF	TGTGCCACTCGAGGACATGGGGGGGAGCAGATCTACGAGCAGTACTTC
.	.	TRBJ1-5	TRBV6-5	CASSYGSNQPQHF	TGTGCCAGCAGTTACGGTAGCAATCAGCCCCAGCATTTT
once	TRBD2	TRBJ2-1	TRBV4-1	CASSQDLAGSYNEQFF	TGCGCCAGCAGCCAAGATCTAGCGGGGTCCTACAATGAGCAGTTCTTC
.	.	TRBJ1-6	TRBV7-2	CASRREVGSPLHF	TGTGCCAGCAGGAGGGAGGTGGGATCACCCCTCCACTTT
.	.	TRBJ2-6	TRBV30	CAWSIGAWGANVLTF	TGTGCCTGGAGTATAGGGGCGTGGGGGGCCAACGTCCTGACTTTC
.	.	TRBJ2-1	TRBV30	CARRDDDNEQFF	TGTGCCCGCCGGGACGATGACAATGAGCAGTTCTTC
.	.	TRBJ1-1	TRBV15	CATSRDGGEAFF	TGTGCCACCAGCAGAGATGGAGGTGAAGCTTTCTTT
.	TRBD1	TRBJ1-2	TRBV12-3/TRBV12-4	CASSLDRSRGYTF	TGTGCCAGCAGTCTGGACAGGTCAAGAGGCTACACCTTC
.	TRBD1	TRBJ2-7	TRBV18	CASSPSPGGYEQYF	TGTGCCAGCTCACCGTCCCCAGGGGGCTACGAGCAGTACTTC
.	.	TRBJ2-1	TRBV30	CAWGPWPWEQFF	TGTGCCTGGGGACCTTGGCCCTGGGAGCAGTTCTTC
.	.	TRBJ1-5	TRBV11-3	CASSLDRGWRQPQHF	TGTGCCAGCAGCTTAGATCGGGGGTGGAGGCAGCCCCAGCATTTT
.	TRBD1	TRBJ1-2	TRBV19	CASTGGQALGYGYTF	TGTGCCAGTACAGGAGGACAGGCTCTAGGCTATGGCTACACCTTC
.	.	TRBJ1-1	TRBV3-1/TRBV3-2	CASSQDMEGRWDTEAFF	TGTGCCAGCAGCCAAGACATGGAAGGCCGGTGGGACACTGAAGCTTTCTTT